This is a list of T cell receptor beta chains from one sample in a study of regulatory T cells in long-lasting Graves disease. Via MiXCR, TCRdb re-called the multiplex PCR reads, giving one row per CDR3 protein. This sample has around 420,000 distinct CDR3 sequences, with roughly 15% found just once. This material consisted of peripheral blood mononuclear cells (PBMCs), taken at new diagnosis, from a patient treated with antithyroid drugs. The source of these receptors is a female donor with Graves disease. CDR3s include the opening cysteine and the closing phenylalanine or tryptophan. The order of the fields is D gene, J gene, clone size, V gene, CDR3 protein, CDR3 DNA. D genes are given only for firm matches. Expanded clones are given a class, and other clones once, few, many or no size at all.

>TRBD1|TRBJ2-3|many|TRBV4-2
CASSQGQDTDTQYF
TGTGCCAGCAGCCAGGGACAGGACACAGATACGCAGTATTTT
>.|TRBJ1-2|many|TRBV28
CASSLQEYYGYTF
TGTGCCAGTTCGCTACAGGAATACTATGGCTACACCTTC
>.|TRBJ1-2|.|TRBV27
CASRETGSSNYGYTF
TGTGCCAGCAGAGAAACAGGATCCTCTAACTATGGCTACACCTTC
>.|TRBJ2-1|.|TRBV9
CASSPRDLAAYNEQFF
TGTGCCAGCAGCCCCCGGGACTTGGCGGCCTACAATGAGCAGTTCTTC
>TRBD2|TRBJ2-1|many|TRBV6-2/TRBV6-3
CASSYSRTSGRISSYNEQFF
TGTGCCAGCAGTTACAGTCGGACTAGCGGGAGGATCAGCTCCTACAATGAGCAGTTCTTC
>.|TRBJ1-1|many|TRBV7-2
CASSFSRRTPNTSAFF
TGTGCCAGCAGCTTCTCCCGACGTACTCCGAACACGAGTGCTTTCTTT
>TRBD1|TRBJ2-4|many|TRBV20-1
CSVPDRVQNIQYF
TGCAGTGTCCCGGACAGGGTACAAAACATTCAGTACTTC
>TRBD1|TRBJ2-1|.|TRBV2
CAGDRGLSYNEQFF
TGTGCCGGGGACAGGGGGCTCTCCTACAATGAGCAGTTCTTC
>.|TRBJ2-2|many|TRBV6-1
CASTGTGELFF
TGTGCCAGCACGGGCACCGGGGAGCTGTTTTTT
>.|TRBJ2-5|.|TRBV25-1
CASSEPGQETQYF
TGTGCCAGCAGTGAGCCGGGACAAGAGACCCAGTACTTC
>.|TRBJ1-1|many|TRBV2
CATLRMNTEAFF
TGTGCCACTCTACGGATGAACACTGAAGCTTTCTTT
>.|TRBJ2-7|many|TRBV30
CAWKPYSGVGEQYF
TGTGCCTGGAAACCATATTCTGGGGTCGGGGAGCAGTACTTC
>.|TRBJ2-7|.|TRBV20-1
CSASPYPLGGQYF
TGCAGTGCTAGCCCATATCCCCTCGGGGGACAGTACTTC
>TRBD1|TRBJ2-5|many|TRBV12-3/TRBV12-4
CASSFPDRAKTQYF
TGTGCCAGCAGTTTCCCGGACAGGGCCAAGACCCAGTACTTC
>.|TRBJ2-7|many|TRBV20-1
CSAPLRAGREQYF
TGCAGTGCTCCCCTCAGGGCAGGGCGCGAGCAGTACTTC
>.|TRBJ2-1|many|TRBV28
CASSSPSPSSYNEQFF
TGTGCCAGCAGTTCCCCCTCGCCCAGCTCCTACAATGAGCAGTTCTTC
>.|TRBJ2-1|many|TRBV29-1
CSVFLAHEQFF
TGCAGCGTGTTTCTCGCACATGAGCAGTTCTTC
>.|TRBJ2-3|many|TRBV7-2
CASSLGVADTDTQYF
TGTGCCAGCAGCTTAGGGGTAGCGGACACAGATACGCAGTATTTT
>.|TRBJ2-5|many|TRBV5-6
CASSPLGGALTETQYF
TGTGCCAGCAGCCCACTGGGGGGGGCGCTCACAGAGACCCAGTACTTC
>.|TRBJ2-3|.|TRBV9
CASSVDGTESDTQYF
TGTGCCAGCAGCGTAGATGGGACGGAATCAGATACGCAGTATTTT
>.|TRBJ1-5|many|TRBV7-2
CASTVSNQPQHF
TGTGCCAGCACCGTGAGCAATCAGCCCCAGCATTTT
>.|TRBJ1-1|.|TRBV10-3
CAISVSRQNTEAFF
TGTGCCATCAGTGTTAGTCGGCAGAACACTGAAGCTTTCTTT
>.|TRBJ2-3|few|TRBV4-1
CASSQEGRRTDTQYF
TGCGCCAGCAGCCAAGAAGGGCGGAGAACCGATACGCAGTATTTT
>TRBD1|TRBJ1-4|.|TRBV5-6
CASSPLTGGGGKLFF
TGTGCCAGCAGCCCCCTAACAGGGGGCGGAGGAAAACTGTTTTTT
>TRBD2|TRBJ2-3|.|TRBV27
CASATLAGGTDTQYF
TGTGCCAGCGCGACGTTAGCGGGAGGCACAGATACGCAGTATTTT
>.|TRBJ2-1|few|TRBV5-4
CASISSNSLDNEQFF
TGTGCCAGCATATCCTCCAACAGCCTAGACAATGAGCAGTTCTTC
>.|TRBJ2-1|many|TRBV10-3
CAISESTGTYRYNEQFF
TGTGCCATCAGTGAGTCGACTGGAACCTACCGATACAATGAGCAGTTCTTC
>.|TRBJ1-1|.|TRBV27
CATRRIPTFILGTEAFF
TGTGCCACCCGAAGAATACCTACCTTCATACTGGGCACTGAAGCTTTCTTT
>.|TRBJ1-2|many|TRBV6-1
CASSRDVSARYGYTF
TGTGCCAGCAGCCGGGACGTATCCGCCCGCTATGGCTACACCTTC
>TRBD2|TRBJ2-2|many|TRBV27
CASSPPLSGSAWWTGELFF
TGTGCCAGCAGTCCCCCACTAAGCGGGAGTGCTTGGTGGACCGGGGAGCTGTTTTTT
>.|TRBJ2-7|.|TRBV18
CASSPRVIDEQYF
TGTGCCAGCTCGCCCCGAGTGATAGACGAGCAGTACTTC
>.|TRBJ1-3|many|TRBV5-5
CASSLGLPNSGNTIYF
TGTGCCAGCAGCTTGGGACTTCCCAACTCTGGAAACACCATATATTTT
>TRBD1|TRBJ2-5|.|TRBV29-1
CSVRQGQQETQYF
TGCAGCGTACGACAGGGGCAGCAAGAGACCCAGTACTTC
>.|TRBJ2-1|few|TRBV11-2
CASSLGGTYEQFF
TGTGCCAGCAGCTTAGGGGGGACCTACGAGCAGTTCTTC
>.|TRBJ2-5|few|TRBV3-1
CASRLLDSQETQYF
TGTGCCAGCAGGCTACTGGACAGCCAAGAGACCCAGTACTTC
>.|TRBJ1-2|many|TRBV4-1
CASSQGGGTYRYGYTF
TGCGCCAGCAGCCAAGGTGGGGGAACGTACCGCTATGGCTACACCTTC
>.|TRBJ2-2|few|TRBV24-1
CATSDLPAGELFF
TGTGCCACCAGTGATTTACCGGCCGGGGAGCTGTTTTTT
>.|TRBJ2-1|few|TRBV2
CASSIGGVSEQFF
TGTGCCAGTAGTATCGGGGGAGTCAGTGAGCAGTTCTTC
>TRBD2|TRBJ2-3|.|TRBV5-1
CASSLGLAVFGDTQYF
TGCGCCAGCAGCCTAGGACTAGCGGTTTTCGGAGATACGCAGTATTTT
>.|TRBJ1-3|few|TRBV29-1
CSVQPMALGNTIYF
TGCAGCGTTCAACCCATGGCCCTGGGAAACACCATATATTTT
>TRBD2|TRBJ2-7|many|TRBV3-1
CASSQGAGGYEQYF
TGTGCCAGCAGCCAAGGAGCGGGAGGCTACGAGCAGTACTTC
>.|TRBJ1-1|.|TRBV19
CASSHKRAEAFF
TGTGCCAGTAGTCACAAACGCGCTGAAGCTTTCTTT
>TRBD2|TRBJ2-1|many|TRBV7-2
CASSLSGRVRGRTEQFF
TGTGCCAGCAGCTTGAGCGGGAGGGTCCGAGGTCGAACTGAGCAGTTCTTC
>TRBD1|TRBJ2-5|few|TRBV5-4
CASRMGQYQETQYF
TGTGCCAGCAGAATGGGACAGTACCAAGAGACCCAGTACTTC
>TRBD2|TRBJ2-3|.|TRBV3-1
CASSLSTSGGRTDTQYF
TGTGCCAGCAGCCTTTCGACTAGCGGGGGACGCACAGATACGCAGTATTTT
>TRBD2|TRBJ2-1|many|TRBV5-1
CASSLRGGSINEQFF
TGCGCCAGCAGCTTGCGGGGGGGCTCGATCAATGAGCAGTTCTTC
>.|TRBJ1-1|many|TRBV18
CASSARENTEAFF
TGTGCCAGCTCTGCCAGGGAGAACACTGAAGCTTTCTTT
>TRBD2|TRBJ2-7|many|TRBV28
CASRDTSGYEQYF
TGTGCCAGCAGGGATACTAGCGGTTACGAGCAGTACTTC
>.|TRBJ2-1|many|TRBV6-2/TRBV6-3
CASSTSRLFEQFF
TGTGCCAGCAGTACCTCCCGGTTGTTTGAGCAGTTCTTC
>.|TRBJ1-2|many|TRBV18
CASEGVGYTF
TGTGCCAGCGAGGGGGTTGGCTACACCTTC
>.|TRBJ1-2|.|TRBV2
CASSEKAGRYGYTF
TGTGCCAGCAGTGAGAAGGCAGGTCGCTATGGCTACACCTTC
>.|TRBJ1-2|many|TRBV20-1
CSAINSGGAEYGYTF
TGCAGTGCTATTAACTCGGGGGGCGCTGAGTATGGCTACACCTTC
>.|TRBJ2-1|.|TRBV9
CASSGGGFDNEQFF
TGTGCCAGCAGCGGGGGCGGGTTTGATAATGAGCAGTTCTTC
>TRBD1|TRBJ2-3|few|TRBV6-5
CASSYSGTVADTQYF
TGTGCCAGCAGTTACTCCGGGACAGTGGCAGATACGCAGTATTTT
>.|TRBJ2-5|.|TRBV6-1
CASSPAAWGSETQYF
TGTGCCAGCAGCCCGGCGGCCTGGGGTTCAGAGACCCAGTACTTC
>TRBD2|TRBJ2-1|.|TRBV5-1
CASRPPGLAANEQFF
TGCGCCAGCAGACCCCCGGGACTAGCGGCCAATGAGCAGTTCTTC
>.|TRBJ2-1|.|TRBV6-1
CASSSGRTYGYNEQFF
TGTGCCAGCAGCTCAGGACGGACGTACGGCTACAATGAGCAGTTCTTC